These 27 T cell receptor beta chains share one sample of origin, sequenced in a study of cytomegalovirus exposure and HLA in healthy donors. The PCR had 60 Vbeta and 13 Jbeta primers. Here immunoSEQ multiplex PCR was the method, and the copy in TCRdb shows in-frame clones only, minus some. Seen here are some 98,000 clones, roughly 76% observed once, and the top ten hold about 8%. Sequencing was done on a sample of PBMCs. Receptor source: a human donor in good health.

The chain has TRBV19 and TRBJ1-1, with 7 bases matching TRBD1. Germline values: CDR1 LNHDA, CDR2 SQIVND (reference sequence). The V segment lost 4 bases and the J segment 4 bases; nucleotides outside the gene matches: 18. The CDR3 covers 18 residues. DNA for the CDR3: TGTGCCAGTAGTACCCGACAACAGGGGACGGCGAGATTCACTGAAGCTTTCTTT. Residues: CASSTRQQGTARFTEAFF.

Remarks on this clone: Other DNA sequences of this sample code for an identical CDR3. The CDR3 protein is CASSRTGNTGELFF. Written as DNA, the CDR3 is TGTGCCAGCAGTAGGACAGGGAACACCGGGGAGCTGTTTTTT. The V call is TRBV2, the J call TRBJ2-2; 7 bases line up with TRBD1. The germline CDR1 and CDR2 sequences are SNHLY and FYNNEI. This CDR3 region has 14 residues. V gave up 5 bases and J gave up 1 base; unmatched junction bases: 1.

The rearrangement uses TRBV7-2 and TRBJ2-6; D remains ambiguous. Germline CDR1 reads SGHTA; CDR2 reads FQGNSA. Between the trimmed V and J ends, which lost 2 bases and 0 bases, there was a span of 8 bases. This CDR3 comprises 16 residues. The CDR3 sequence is CASSLSSVSGANVLTF. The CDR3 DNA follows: TGTGCCAGCAGCTTATCGTCGGTCTCTGGGGCCAACGTCCTGACTTTC.

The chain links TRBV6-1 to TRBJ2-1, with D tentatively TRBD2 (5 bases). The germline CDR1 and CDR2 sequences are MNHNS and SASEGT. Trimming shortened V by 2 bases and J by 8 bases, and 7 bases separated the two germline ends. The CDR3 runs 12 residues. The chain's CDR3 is CASSEPGDEQFF. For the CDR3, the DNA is TGTGCCAGCAGTGAACCCGGGGATGAGCAGTTCTTC.

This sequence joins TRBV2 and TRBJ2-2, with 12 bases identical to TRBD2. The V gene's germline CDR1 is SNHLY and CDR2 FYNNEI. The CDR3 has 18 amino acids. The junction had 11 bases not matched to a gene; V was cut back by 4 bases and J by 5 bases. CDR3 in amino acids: CASSVGLAGGPGTGELFF. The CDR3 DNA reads TGTGCCAGCAGTGTAGGGCTAGCGGGGGGGCCCGGGACCGGGGAGCTGTTTTTT. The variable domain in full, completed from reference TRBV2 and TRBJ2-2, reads EPEVTQTPSHQVTQMGQEVILRCVPISNHLYFYWYRQILGQKVEFLVSFYNNEISEKSEIFDDQFSVERPDGSNFTLKIRSTKLEDSAMYFCASSVGLAGGPGTGELFFGEGSRLTVL.

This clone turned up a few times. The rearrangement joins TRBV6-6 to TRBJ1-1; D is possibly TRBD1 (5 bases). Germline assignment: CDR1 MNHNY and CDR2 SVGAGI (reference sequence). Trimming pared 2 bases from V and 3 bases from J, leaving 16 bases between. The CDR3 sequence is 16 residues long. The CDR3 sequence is CASSYIQGGVDTEAFF. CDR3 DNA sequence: TGTGCCAGCAGTTACATTCAGGGAGGGGTGGACACTGAAGCTTTCTTT.

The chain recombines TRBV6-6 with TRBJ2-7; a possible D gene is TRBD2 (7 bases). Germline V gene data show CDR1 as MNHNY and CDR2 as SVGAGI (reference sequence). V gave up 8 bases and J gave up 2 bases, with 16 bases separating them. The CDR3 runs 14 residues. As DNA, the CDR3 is TGTGCCAGCGGGGGCTCGGGGGGCCCCTACGAGCAGTACTTC. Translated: CASGGSGGPYEQYF.

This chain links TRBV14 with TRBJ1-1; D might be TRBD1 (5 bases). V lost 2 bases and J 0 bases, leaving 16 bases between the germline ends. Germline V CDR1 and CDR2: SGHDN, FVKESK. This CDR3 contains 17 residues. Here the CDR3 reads CASSQFTTRDVNTEAFF. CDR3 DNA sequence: TGTGCCAGCAGCCAATTCACGACCAGGGATGTGAACACTGAAGCTTTCTTT.

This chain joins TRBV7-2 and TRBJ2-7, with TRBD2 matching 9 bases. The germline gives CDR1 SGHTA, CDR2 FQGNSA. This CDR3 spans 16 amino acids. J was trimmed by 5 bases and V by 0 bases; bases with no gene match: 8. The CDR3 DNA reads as TGTGCCAGCAGCTTAGCTCCGGGACTAGCTACCGACGAGCAGTACTTC. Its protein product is CASSLAPGLATDEQYF.

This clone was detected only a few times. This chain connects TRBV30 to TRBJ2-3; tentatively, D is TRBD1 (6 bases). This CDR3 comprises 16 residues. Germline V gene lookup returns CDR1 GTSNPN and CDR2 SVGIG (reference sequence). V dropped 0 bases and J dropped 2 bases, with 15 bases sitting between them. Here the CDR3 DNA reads TGTGCCTGGAGTGTATCAAGGACAGACTACACAGATACGCAGTATTTT. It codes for CAWSVSRTDYTDTQYF.

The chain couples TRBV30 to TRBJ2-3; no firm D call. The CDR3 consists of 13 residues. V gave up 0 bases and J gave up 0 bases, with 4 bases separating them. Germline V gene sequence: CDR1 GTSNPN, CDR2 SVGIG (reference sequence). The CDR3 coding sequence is TGTGCCTGGAGTGTAGCGAGCACAGATACGCAGTATTTT. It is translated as CAWSVASTDTQYF.

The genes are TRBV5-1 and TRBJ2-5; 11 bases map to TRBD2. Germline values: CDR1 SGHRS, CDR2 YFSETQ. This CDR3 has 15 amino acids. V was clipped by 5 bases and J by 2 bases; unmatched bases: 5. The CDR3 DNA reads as TGCGCCAGCAGTTATGGGACTAGCGGACAAGAGACCCAGTACTTC. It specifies CASSYGTSGQETQYF.

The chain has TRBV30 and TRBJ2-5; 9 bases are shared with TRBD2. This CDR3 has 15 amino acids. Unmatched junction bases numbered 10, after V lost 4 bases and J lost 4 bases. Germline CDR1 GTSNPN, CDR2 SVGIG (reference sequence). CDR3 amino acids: CAWTRLAGVRETQYF. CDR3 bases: TGTGCCTGGACCCGCTTAGCGGGAGTGAGAGAGACCCAGTACTTC.

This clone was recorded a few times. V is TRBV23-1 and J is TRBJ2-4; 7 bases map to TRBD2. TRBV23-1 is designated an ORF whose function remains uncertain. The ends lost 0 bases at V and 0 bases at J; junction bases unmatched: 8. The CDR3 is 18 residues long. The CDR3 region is CASSQSAGLQLAKNIQYF. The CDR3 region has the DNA TGCGCCAGCAGTCAATCAGCGGGACTCCAACTAGCCAAAAACATTCAGTACTTC.

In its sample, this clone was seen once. The CDR3 DNA reads TGTGCCAGTAGTCTTCCGGCAGGGCCTAGGGATGAGCAGTTCTTC. This encodes CASSLPAGPRDEQFF. The gene calls are TRBV19 and TRBJ2-1; possible D gene TRBD1, 5 bases. Germline V gene data show CDR1 as LNHDA and CDR2 as SQIVND (reference sequence). The CDR3 is 15 amino acids. V was pared by 5 bases and J by 8 bases, with 19 bases between.

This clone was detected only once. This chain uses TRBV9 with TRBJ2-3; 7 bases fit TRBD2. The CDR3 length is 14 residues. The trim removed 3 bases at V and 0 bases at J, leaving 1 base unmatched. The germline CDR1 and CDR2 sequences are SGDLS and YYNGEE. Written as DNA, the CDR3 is TGTGCCAGCAGCGCGGGGGGAAGCACAGATACGCAGTATTTT. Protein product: CASSAGGSTDTQYF. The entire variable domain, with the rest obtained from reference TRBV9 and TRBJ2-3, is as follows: DSGVTQTPKHLITATGQRVTLRCSPRSGDLSVYWYQQSLDQGLQFLIQYYNGEERAKGNILERFSAQQFPDLHSELNLSSLELGDSALYFCASSAGGSTDTQYFGPGTRLTVL.

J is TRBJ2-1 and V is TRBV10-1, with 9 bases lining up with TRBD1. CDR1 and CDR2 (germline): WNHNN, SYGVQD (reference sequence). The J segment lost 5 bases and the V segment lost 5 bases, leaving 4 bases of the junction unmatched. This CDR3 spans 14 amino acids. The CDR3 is CASSPGQGNNEQFF. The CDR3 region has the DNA TGCGCCAGCAGTCCGGGACAGGGAAACAATGAGCAGTTCTTC.

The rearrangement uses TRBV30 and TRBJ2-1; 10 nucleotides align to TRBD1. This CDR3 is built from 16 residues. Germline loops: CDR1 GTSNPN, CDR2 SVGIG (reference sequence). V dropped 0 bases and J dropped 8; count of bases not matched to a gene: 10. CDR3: CAWSVRSGQGFDEQFF. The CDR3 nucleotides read TGTGCCTGGAGTGTAAGGTCGGGACAGGGGTTCGATGAGCAGTTCTTC. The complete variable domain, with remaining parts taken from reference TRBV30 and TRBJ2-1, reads SQTIHQWPATLVQPVGSPLSLECTVEGTSNPNLYWYRQAAGRGLQLLFYSVGIGQISSEVPQNLSASRPQDRQFILSSKKLLLSDSGFYLCAWSVRSGQGFDEQFFGPGTRLTVL.

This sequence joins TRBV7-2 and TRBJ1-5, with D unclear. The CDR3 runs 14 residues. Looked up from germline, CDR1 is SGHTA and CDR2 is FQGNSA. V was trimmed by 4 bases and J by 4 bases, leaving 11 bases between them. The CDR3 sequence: CASSSLGRNQPQHF. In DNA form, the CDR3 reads TGTGCCAGCAGCTCCCTCGGGAGAAATCAGCCCCAGCATTTT. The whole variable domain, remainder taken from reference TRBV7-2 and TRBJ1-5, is GAGVSQSPSNKVTEKGKDVELRCDPISGHTALYWYRQSLGQGLEFLIYFQGNSAPDKSGLPSDRFSAERTGGSVSTLTIQRTQQEDSAVYLCASSSLGRNQPQHFGDGTRLSIL.

CDR3 DNA sequence: TGCGCCAGCAGCCCGGACAGGACCTCCTGTGGCTACACCTTC. Amino acids: CASSPDRTSCGYTF. The V and J genes are TRBV5-1 and TRBJ1-2; 7 positions agree with TRBD1. Trimming took 4 bases from V and 7 from J; bases not matched to a gene: 10. Germline V lookup: CDR1 SGHRS, CDR2 YFSETQ. This CDR3 has 14 amino acids.

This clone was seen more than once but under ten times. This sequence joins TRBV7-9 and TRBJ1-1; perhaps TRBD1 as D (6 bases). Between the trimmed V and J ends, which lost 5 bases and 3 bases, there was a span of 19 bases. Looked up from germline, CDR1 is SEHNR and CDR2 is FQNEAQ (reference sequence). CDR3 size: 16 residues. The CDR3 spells CASSHHRATGDTEAFF. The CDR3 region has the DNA TGTGCCAGCAGCCATCACAGGGCCACCGGGGACACTGAAGCTTTCTTT.

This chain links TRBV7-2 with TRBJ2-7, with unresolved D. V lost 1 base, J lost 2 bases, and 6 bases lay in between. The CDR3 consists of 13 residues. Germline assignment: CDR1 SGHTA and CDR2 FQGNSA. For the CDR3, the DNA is TGTGCCAGCAGCTTAGACCTACCCTACGAGCAGTACTTC. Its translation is CASSLDLPYEQYF.

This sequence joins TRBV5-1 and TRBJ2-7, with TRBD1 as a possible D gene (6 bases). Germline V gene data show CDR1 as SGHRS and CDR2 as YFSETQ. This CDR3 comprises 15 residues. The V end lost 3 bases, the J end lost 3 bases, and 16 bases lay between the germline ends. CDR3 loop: CASSSNPGTLYEQYF. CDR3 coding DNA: TGCGCCAGCAGCTCAAACCCAGGGACACTCTACGAGCAGTACTTC. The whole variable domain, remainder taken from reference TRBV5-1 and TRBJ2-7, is KAGVTQTPRYLIKTRGQQVTLSCSPISGHRSVSWYQQTPGQGLQFLFEYFSETQRNKGNFPGRFSGRQFSNSRSEMNVSTLELGDSALYLCASSSNPGTLYEQYFGPGTRLTVT.

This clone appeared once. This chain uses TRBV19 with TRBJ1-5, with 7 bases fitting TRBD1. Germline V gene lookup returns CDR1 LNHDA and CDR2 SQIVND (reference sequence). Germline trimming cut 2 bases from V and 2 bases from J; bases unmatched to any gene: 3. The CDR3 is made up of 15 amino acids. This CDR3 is CASSITGDGNQPQHF. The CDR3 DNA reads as TGTGCCAGTAGTATAACAGGGGATGGCAATCAGCCCCAGCATTTT.

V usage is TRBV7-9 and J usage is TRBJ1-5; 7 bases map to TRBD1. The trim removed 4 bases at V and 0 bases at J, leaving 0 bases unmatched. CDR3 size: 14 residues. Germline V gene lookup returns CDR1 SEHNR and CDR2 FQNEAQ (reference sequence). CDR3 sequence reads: CASSWDSSNQPQHF. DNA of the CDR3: TGTGCCAGCAGCTGGGACAGTAGCAATCAGCCCCAGCATTTT.

The CDR3 is CASSLAGDSNQPQHF. In DNA form, the CDR3 reads TGTGCCAGCAGCTTGGCGGGGGATAGCAATCAGCCCCAGCATTTT. This chain uses TRBV5-4 with TRBJ1-5, with TRBD1 as a possible D gene (5 bases). This CDR3 has 15 residues. The V and J ends lost 0 bases and 0 bases respectively, with 7 bases between them. Germline values: CDR1 SGHNT, CDR2 YYREEE (reference sequence).

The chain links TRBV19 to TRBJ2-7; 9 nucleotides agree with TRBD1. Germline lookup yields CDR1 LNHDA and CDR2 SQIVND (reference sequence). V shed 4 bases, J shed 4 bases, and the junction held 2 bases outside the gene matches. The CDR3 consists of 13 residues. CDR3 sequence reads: CASSTGQGYEQYF. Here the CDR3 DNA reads TGTGCCAGTAGTACCGGACAGGGGTACGAGCAGTACTTC.